The clone carrying this T cell receptor beta chain was counted many times. The antigen is not known. A much more abundant neighbour one base away suggests this may be a read error. TCRdb itself ran the 5' RACE reads through MiXCR, one entry per CDR3 protein. This repertoire shows under 200,000 distinct CDR3 sequences, 10% to 15% found once; its top ten account for roughly 9.6%. These data belong to a study of CD8 T cells in ankylosing spondylitis. Study conclusions and caveats: Disease-linked clones proved CD8+ and comparatively uncommon in peripheral blood.

Germline assignment: CDR1 SGHRS and CDR2 YFSETQ. Trimming shortened V by 0 bases and J by 1 base, and 4 bases separated the two germline ends. There are 13 residues in the CDR3. The chain couples TRBV5-1 to TRBJ1-1; D is unresolved. What was sequenced was blood, either unsorted or a sorted T cell fraction (not recorded which). This receptor was identified in a female donor with ankylosing spondylitis or in good health (not recorded which). The CDR3 DNA reads as TGCGCCAGCAGCTTGGAGTGGAACACTGAAGCTTTCTTT. Its protein is CASSLEWNTEAFF.